The text below deals with one T cell receptor beta chain. These data are taken from a study of blood T cell repertoires in COVID-19. The assay was immunoSEQ multiplex PCR, and TCRdb's table has in-frame clones only and misses some. The data show some 15,000 clones, approximately 89% seen once. V was trimmed by 0 bases and J by 4 bases, leaving 11 bases between them. The CDR3 runs 15 residues. Germline V gene data show CDR1 as SGDLS and CDR2 as YYNGEE. The sequenced sample consisted of peripheral blood. The J gene is TRBJ1-3, the V gene TRBV9, with D unclear. The receptor comes from a human donor in a cohort sampled during active COVID-19. The CDR3 DNA is TGTGCCAGCAGCGTAGGGCAGCACTACGGAAACACCATATATTTT. This gives the protein CASSVGQHYGNTIYF. Based on the CDR3 plus reference TRBV9 and TRBJ1-3, the full variable domain is DSGVTQTPKHLITATGQRVTLRCSPRSGDLSVYWYQQSLDQGLQFLIQYYNGEERAKGNILERFSAQQFPDLHSELNLSSLELGDSALYFCASSVGQHYGNTIYFGEGSWLTVV.